A single sample gave rise to the 21 T cell receptor beta chains below, sequenced in a study of Ad26.COV2.S vaccination and SARS-CoV-2 variants. Described treatment: around 19 received Ad26.COV2.S at low or high dose, single or two shots; about 5 received placebo; per-sample allocation not given. Vaccine and placebo recipients were sampled on day 63 after the first injection. Some clones are missing from TCRdb's copy, which holds only in-frame ones; the method was immunoSEQ multiplex PCR. Here the sample spans 300,000 to 450,000 clones, about 85% being singletons. The source material was peripheral blood, sampled in a trial of Ad26.COV2.S vaccine versus placebo. The source of these receptors is a person aged 18-60 years who received the Ad26.COV2.S COVID-19 vaccine or a placebo.

The rearrangement uses TRBV7-2 and TRBJ2-7, with 8 positions matching TRBD2. CDR3 size: 11 residues. Germline loops: CDR1 SGHTA, CDR2 FQGNSA. V was clipped by 2 bases and J by 12 bases; unmatched bases: 3. DNA for the CDR3: TGTGCCAGCAGCTTACCCGGGAGGGCGTACTTC. Protein: CASSLPGRAYF.

The genes are TRBV30 and TRBJ2-3; 8 bases line up with TRBD1. With V trimmed by 5 bases and J by 8 bases, 18 bases remained unmatched. This CDR3 comprises 16 residues. The germline CDR1 and CDR2 sequences are GTSNPN and SVGIG (reference sequence). The CDR3, as DNA: TGTGCCTGGGTCAACGGACAGGGCTTCTCACGGGGTACGCAGTATTTT. It yields the protein CAWVNGQGFSRGTQYF.

This chain connects TRBV7-2 to TRBJ2-7; TRBD2 aligns across 14 bases. The CDR3 runs 20 residues. V lost 0 bases, J lost 7 bases, and 17 bases stayed unmatched. In germline, CDR1 is SGHTA, CDR2 FQGNSA. In DNA form, the CDR3 reads TGTGCCAGCAGCTTAGCGCGAGGACTAGCGGGAGGTCGCTCCCCGGGTGAGCAGTACTTC. Translated, it gives CASSLARGLAGGRSPGEQYF.

This clone was observed a few times. This chain connects TRBV29-1 to TRBJ1-1; 7 bases are shared with TRBD1. Looked up from germline, CDR1 is SQVTM and CDR2 is ANQGSEA. After removal of 6 bases from V and 5 bases from J, the junction contained 6 bases not matched to a gene. The CDR3 has 12 residues. In DNA, the CDR3 is TGCAGCGTGGACCGGGGACAGACTGAAGCTTTCTTT. Translating it yields CSVDRGQTEAFF. The variable domain in full, with the rest retrieved from reference TRBV29-1 and TRBJ1-1, is SAVISQKPSRDICQRGTSLTIQCQVDSQVTMMFWYRQQPGQSLTLIATANQGSEATYESGFVIDKFPISRPNLTFSTLTVSNMSPEDSSIYLCSVDRGQTEAFFGQGTRLTVV.

The V call is TRBV2, the J call TRBJ1-1, with D uncertain. The CDR3 totals 12 residues. V was clipped by 1 base and J by 10 bases, with 10 bases between them. Per the germline V gene, CDR1 is SNHLY and CDR2 is FYNNEI. DNA for the CDR3: TGTGCCAGCAGTGAAGAATGGGTGGGAGCTTTCTTT. Its protein product is CASSEEWVGAFF. Variable domain in full (rest from reference TRBV2 and TRBJ1-1): EPEVTQTPSHQVTQMGQEVILRCVPISNHLYFYWYRQILGQKVEFLVSFYNNEISEKSEIFDDQFSVERPDGSNFTLKIRSTKLEDSAMYFCASSEEWVGAFFGQGTRLTVV.

This chain joins TRBV5-4 and TRBJ2-1; D not resolved. V was pared by 0 bases and J by 0 bases, with 7 bases between. The CDR3 length is 15 residues. Germline V gene sequence: CDR1 SGHNT, CDR2 YYREEE (reference sequence). CDR3 coding DNA: TGTGCCAGCAGCTTGGACCCGAGCTCCTACAATGAGCAGTTCTTC. Translated, it gives CASSLDPSSYNEQFF.

Only a few counts were recorded for this clone. This chain links TRBV2 with TRBJ2-3, with D perhaps TRBD1 or TRBD2 (5 bases each). The length of the CDR3 is 13 residues. The germline V and J ends were trimmed by 8 bases and 0 bases, with 9 bases remaining between them. CDR1 and CDR2 (germline): SNHLY, FYNNEI. Written as DNA, the CDR3 is TGTGCCAGCCGAAGGGACAGCACAGATACGCAGTATTTT. It encodes CASRRDSTDTQYF.

This chain links TRBV4-1 with TRBJ2-1, with D uncertain. The CDR3 has 14 residues. CDR1 and CDR2 from the germline V gene are MGHRA and YSYEKL. Trimming left V 4 bases short and J 0 bases short, with 7 bases between. The chain's CDR3 is CASSPTSSYNEQFF. CDR3 nucleotides: TGCGCCAGCAGCCCGACGAGCTCCTACAATGAGCAGTTCTTC.

The rearrangement joins TRBV6-4 to TRBJ2-3; D unresolved. Deletions cut 6 bases from V and 0 bases from J, with 10 bases between. The germline gives CDR1 MRHNA, CDR2 SNTAGT. The CDR3 length is 14 residues. This CDR3 is CASREQYSTDTQYF. The CDR3 DNA sequence: TGTGCCAGCAGGGAACAATACAGCACAGATACGCAGTATTTT.

In its sample, this clone was seen a few times. The chain links TRBV4-1 to TRBJ1-6; 8 nucleotides line up with TRBD1. The V segment lost 4 bases and the J segment 7 bases; nucleotides outside the gene matches: 6. The length of the CDR3 is 15 residues. Germline CDR1 is MGHRA and CDR2 is YSYEKL. The CDR3 spells CASSPSGQGNSPLHF. DNA for the CDR3: TGCGCCAGCAGCCCTTCCGGACAGGGCAATTCACCCCTCCACTTT.

This chain links TRBV28 with TRBJ1-1, with a possible D match to TRBD1 (6 bases). The CDR3 extends over 14 amino acids. The ends were cut back, 5 bases at V and 1 base at J, with 11 bases in the middle. Germline V gene data show CDR1 as MDHEN and CDR2 as SYDVKM. The CDR3 protein is CASSNGGENTEAFF. In DNA, the CDR3 is TGTGCCAGCAGTAATGGGGGCGAGAACACTGAAGCTTTCTTT.

The rearrangement joins TRBV25-1 to TRBJ1-1; unclear D gene. The V end lost 6 bases, the J end lost 5 bases, and 19 bases lay between the germline ends. The CDR3 contains 15 residues. The germline V gene has CDR1 MGHDK and CDR2 SYGVNS. The CDR3 DNA sequence: TGTGCCAGCAGCCCGTACAGAGCCCTATGGACTGAAGCTTTCTTT. It yields the protein CASSPYRALWTEAFF.

This clone has only one observation. This chain uses TRBV29-1 with TRBJ1-1; a possible D gene is TRBD1 (5 bases). Trimming removed 5 bases at V and 0 bases at J, with 10 bases between. The CDR3 contains 13 residues. CDR1 SQVTM and CDR2 ANQGSEA come from the germline V gene. This CDR3 reads CSVMGRMNTEAFF. CDR3 in DNA: TGCAGCGTTATGGGACGGATGAACACTGAAGCTTTCTTT.

The gene calls are TRBV6-5 and TRBJ1-1; D not certain. Trimming took off 6 bases at V and 4 bases at J, with 9 bases between the two ends. Per the germline V gene, CDR1 is MNHEY and CDR2 is SVGAGI. The CDR3 extends over 12 amino acids. The CDR3: CASRSGPTEAFF. The CDR3 bases are TGTGCCAGCAGATCCGGACCCACTGAAGCTTTCTTT.

V is TRBV5-5 and J is TRBJ2-5, with 7 bases aligning to TRBD1. J lost 2 bases, V lost 0 bases, and 7 bases had no gene match. The CDR3 extends over 16 amino acids. The germline V gene has CDR1 SGHKS and CDR2 YYEKEE (reference sequence). For the CDR3, the DNA is TGTGCCAGCAGCTTGGGAGGCAGGGGGATACAAGAGACCCAGTACTTC. Amino acids: CASSLGGRGIQETQYF.

The genes are TRBV7-8 and TRBJ2-7; D unclear. Between the trimmed V and J ends, which lost 2 bases and 0 bases, there was a span of 14 bases. The CDR3 totals 16 residues. The germline V gene has CDR1 SGHVS and CDR2 FQNEAQ. CDR3 DNA sequence: TGTGCCAGCAGCTTACCCTCGGACGGTTACTCCTACGAGCAGTACTTC. It codes for CASSLPSDGYSYEQYF.

The chain joins TRBV15 to TRBJ1-3, with D possibly matching TRBD1 (5 bases). Germline V gene lookup returns CDR1 LNHNV and CDR2 YYDKDF (reference sequence). The CDR3 has 14 residues. V lost 9 bases and J lost 3, with 15 bases in between. CDR3 in DNA: TGTGCCACTACAAAGGGGACGGTTGGAAACACCATATATTTT. This gives the protein CATTKGTVGNTIYF.

This chain connects TRBV5-4 to TRBJ2-3, with 10 bases identical to TRBD2. This CDR3 contains 15 residues. From germline, CDR1 is SGHNT and CDR2 YYREEE (reference sequence). V shed 2 bases and J 4 bases; nucleotides not matched to a gene: 4. CDR3 loop: CASSFLAGVSDTQYF. Written as DNA, the CDR3 is TGTGCCAGCAGCTTCCTAGCGGGAGTGTCAGATACGCAGTATTTT. The full variable domain, with the rest looked up from reference TRBV5-4 and TRBJ2-3, is ETGVTQSPTHLIKTRGQQVTLRCSSQSGHNTVSWYQQALGQGPQFIFQYYREEENGRGNFPPRFSGLQFPNYSSELNVNALELDDSALYLCASSFLAGVSDTQYFGPGTRLTVL.

The chain couples TRBV11-2 to TRBJ1-5; 9 bases agree with TRBD1. CDR1 and CDR2 from the germline V gene are SGHAT and FQNNGV. The CDR3 runs 17 residues. With 1 base clipped from V and 5 bases from J, the junction kept 9 bases outside the gene matches. CDR3 nucleotide sequence: TGTGCCAGCAGCTTAGGAGCGGGGACAGGGATACATCAGCCCCAGCATTTT. Amino acids: CASSLGAGTGIHQPQHF.

V gene TRBV9 combines with J gene TRBJ2-7; 8 bases map to TRBD2. Looked up from germline, CDR1 is SGDLS and CDR2 is YYNGEE. V shed 2 bases and J 0 bases; nucleotides not matched to a gene: 4. The CDR3 sequence is 15 residues long. CDR3 in amino acids: CASSVQSGSSYEQYF. The CDR3 coding sequence is TGTGCCAGCAGCGTCCAGAGCGGGAGCTCCTACGAGCAGTACTTC.

The V gene is TRBV7-8, the J gene TRBJ2-4; no reliable D call. V lost 4 bases, J lost 1 base, and 8 bases lay in between. CDR3 length: 14 amino acids. Germline V gene data show CDR1 as SGHVS and CDR2 as FQNEAQ. This chain's CDR3 is CASSSPSAKNIQYF. CDR3 sequence (DNA): TGTGCCAGCAGCTCCCCTTCGGCCAAAAACATTCAGTACTTC.